Detailed here is one T cell receptor (beta chain). cDNA prepared by RNA extraction and subsequent reverse transcription served as the template for sequencing. The table came from immunoSEQ multiplex PCR; TCRdb's copy has only in-frame clones and leaves some out. The sample lists around 180,000 clones, about three fifths occurring once. This record comes from a study of CD8+ T cells in alopecia areata. As for the study in general: Treatment comprised oral tofacitinib, 5 to 10 mg twice daily, in treated patients. The tofacitinib course ran for 6 to 18 months and was followed by 6 months off drug.

Treatment here: oral pan-JAK inhibitor, 5-10 mg twice daily. Researchers gathered lesional scalp punch biopsies and peripheral blood from patients with alopecia areata. Sorting separated CD4+ and CD8+ T cells out of PBMCs. Germline assignment: CDR1 GTSNPN and CDR2 SVGIG (reference sequence). The CDR3 is made up of 15 amino acids. Trimming stripped 2 bases from V and 1 base from J, with 15 bases between. This chain connects TRBV30 to TRBJ2-7; D may be TRBD2 (6 bases). Sequenced material: CD4+ T cells sorted from blood, taken at week 24, from a patient treated with tofacitinib. The TCR was taken from a human donor with alopecia areata. CDR3 nucleotides: TGTGCCTGGAGTCTCGCGGGGAGGATGTCCTACGAGCAGTACTTC. Its protein product is CAWSLAGRMSYEQYF.